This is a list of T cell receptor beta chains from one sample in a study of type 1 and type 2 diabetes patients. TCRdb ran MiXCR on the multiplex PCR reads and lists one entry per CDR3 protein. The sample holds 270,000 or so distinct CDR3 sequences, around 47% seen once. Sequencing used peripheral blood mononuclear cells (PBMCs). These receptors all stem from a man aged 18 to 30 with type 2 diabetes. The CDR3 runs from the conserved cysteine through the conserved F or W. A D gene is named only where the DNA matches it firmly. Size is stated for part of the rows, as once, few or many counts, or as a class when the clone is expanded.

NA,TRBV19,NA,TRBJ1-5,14,CASSIARPRWSQHF,TGTGCCAGTAGTATAGCTCGGCCTCGGTGGTCCCAGCATTTT
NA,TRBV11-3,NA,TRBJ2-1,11,CASSPGAEQFF,TGTGCCAGCAGTCCGGGGGCTGAGCAGTTCTTC
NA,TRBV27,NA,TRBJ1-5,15,CASSSGNVGNQPQHF,TGTGCCAGCAGTTCAGGGAATGTGGGCAATCAGCCCCAGCATTTT
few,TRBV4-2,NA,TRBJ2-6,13,CASSQTGANVLTF,TGTGCCAGCAGCCAAACTGGGGCCAACGTCCTGACTTTC
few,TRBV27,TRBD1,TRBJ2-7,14,CASSPRQGLSGQYF,TGTGCCAGCAGTCCAAGACAGGGCCTAAGTGGGCAGTACTTC
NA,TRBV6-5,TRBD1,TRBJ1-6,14,CASSYSGGGSPLHF,TGTGCCAGCAGTTATTCAGGGGGCGGGTCACCCCTCCACTTT
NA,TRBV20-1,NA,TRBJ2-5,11,CSTSVGETQYF,TGCAGTACTAGTGTCGGTGAGACCCAGTACTTC
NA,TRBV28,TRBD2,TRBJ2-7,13,CASSFGLASEQYF,TGTGCCAGCAGTTTTGGACTAGCGAGCGAGCAGTACTTC
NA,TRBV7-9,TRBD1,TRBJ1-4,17,CASSFLPGQDTNEKLFF,TGTGCCAGCAGCTTCCTCCCGGGACAGGACACAAATGAAAAACTGTTTTTT
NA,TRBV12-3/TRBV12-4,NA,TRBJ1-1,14,CASSPDSDNTEAFF,TGTGCCAGCAGCCCGGACAGTGATAACACTGAAGCTTTCTTT
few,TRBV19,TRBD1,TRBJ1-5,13,CASRGQGNQPQHF,TGTGCCAGTAGGGGACAGGGGAATCAGCCCCAGCATTTT
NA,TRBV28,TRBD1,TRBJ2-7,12,CASKTGAGEQYF,TGTGCCAGCAAAACAGGGGCGGGCGAGCAGTACTTC
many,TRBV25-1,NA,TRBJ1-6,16,CASSDRQGSYNSPLHF,TGTGCCAGCAGTGATCGGCAGGGCTCTTATAATTCACCCCTCCACTTT
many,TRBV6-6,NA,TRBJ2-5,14,CASSSGTHQETQYF,TGTGCCAGCAGTTCAGGGACACATCAAGAGACCCAGTACTTC
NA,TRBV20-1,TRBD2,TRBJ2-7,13,CSARWLAGYEQYF,TGCAGTGCTAGGTGGCTAGCGGGCTACGAGCAGTACTTC
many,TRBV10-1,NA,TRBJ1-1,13,CASSEQRGTEAFF,TGCGCCAGCAGTGAACAAAGGGGCACTGAAGCTTTCTTT